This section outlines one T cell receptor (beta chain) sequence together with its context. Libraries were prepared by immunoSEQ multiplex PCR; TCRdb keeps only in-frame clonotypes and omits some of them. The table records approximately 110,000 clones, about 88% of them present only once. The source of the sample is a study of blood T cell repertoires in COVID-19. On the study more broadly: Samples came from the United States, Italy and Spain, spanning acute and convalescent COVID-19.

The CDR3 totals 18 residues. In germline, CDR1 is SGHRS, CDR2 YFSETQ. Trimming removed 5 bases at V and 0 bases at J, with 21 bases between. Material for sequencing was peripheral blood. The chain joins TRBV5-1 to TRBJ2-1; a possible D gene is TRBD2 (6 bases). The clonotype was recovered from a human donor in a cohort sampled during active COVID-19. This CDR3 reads CASSSMSRGNSSYNEQFF. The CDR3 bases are TGCGCCAGCAGTTCGATGTCGCGGGGCAATAGCTCCTACAATGAGCAGTTCTTC.